This is a list of T cell receptor beta chains from one sample in a study of cytomegalovirus exposure and HLA in healthy donors. Data came from immunoSEQ multiplex PCR; TCRdb stores just in-frame clones and leaves some out. The repertoire has some 290,000 clones, approximately 91% of them found once; the top ten carry more than 0.95%. Sequences were obtained from PBMCs. The source of these receptors is a man between 25 and 39 years old in good health and CMV-seronegative. Both conserved end residues are part of each CDR3. Fields, in order: clone size, V gene, D gene, CDR3 length, J gene, CDR3 protein, CDR3 DNA. The D gene is left open where the match is weak. A clone size is listed for some rows: how often the clone was seen (once, few, many), or a class if it is expanded.

>NA|TRBV4-3|NA|16|TRBJ2-7
CASSRTQRVPAYEQYF
TGCGCCAGCAGCCGCACCCAGCGGGTACCAGCCTACGAGCAGTACTTC
>NA|TRBV7-9|NA|12|TRBJ1-1
CASSLIQEEAFF
TGTGCCAGCAGCCTTATACAGGAGGAAGCTTTCTTT
>NA|TRBV5-1|TRBD1|13|TRBJ2-3
CASSWDSSDTQYF
TGCGCCAGCAGCTGGGACAGCTCAGATACGCAGTATTTT
>NA|TRBV7-6|NA|16|TRBJ1-6
CASSLASSGVGSPLHF
TGTGCCAGCAGCTTAGCTTCGTCAGGGGTTGGTTCACCCCTCCACTTT
>NA|TRBV27|NA|16|TRBJ2-7
CASSTRLAGSSHEQYF
TGTGCCAGCAGTACCCGGTTGGCAGGGTCTTCCCACGAGCAGTACTTC
>NA|TRBV19|TRBD1|14|TRBJ2-5
CASSLTGGRETQYF
TGTGCCAGTAGCCTCACAGGGGGTCGAGAGACCCAGTACTTC
>NA|TRBV9|NA|14|TRBJ1-6
CASKGVSLNSPLHF
TGTGCCAGCAAGGGGGTCAGCCTAAATTCACCCCTCCACTTT
>NA|TRBV12-5|TRBD1|15|TRBJ1-5
CASVRDRGFNQPQHF
TGTGCTAGTGTCCGGGACAGGGGATTCAATCAGCCCCAGCATTTT
>once|TRBV19|NA|15|TRBJ1-4
CASSIGQPTNEKLFF
TGTGCCAGTAGTATCGGACAACCAACTAATGAAAAACTGTTTTTT
>NA|TRBV27|NA|13|TRBJ2-4
CASTRHGSNIQYF
TGTGCCAGCACGAGACACGGTTCAAACATTCAGTACTTC
>NA|TRBV9|NA|12|TRBJ1-4
CASSSRDEKLFF
TGTGCCAGCAGCTCACGAGATGAAAAACTGTTTTTT
>NA|TRBV7-9|NA|12|TRBJ1-1
CASSEVNTEAFF
TGTGCCAGCTCGGAGGTGAACACTGAAGCTTTCTTT
>NA|TRBV29-1|NA|13|TRBJ2-5
CSVEGQYQETQYF
TGCAGCGTTGAGGGCCAGTACCAAGAGACCCAGTACTTC
>NA|TRBV6-5|NA|13|TRBJ1-2
CASSYHRVDGYTF
TGTGCCAGCAGTTACCACAGGGTTGATGGCTACACCTTC
>NA|TRBV5-1|NA|14|TRBJ1-2
CASSLGAVPRGYTF
TGCGCCAGCAGCTTGGGGGCAGTCCCCCGTGGCTACACCTTC
>NA|TRBV19|TRBD1|14|TRBJ2-7
CANPPRTGGGEQYF
TGTGCCAATCCCCCTAGGACAGGGGGCGGTGAGCAGTACTTC